This T cell receptor beta chain was sequenced in a study of human CD8 memory T cell subsets. The study, taken as a whole, reports: Stem-like memory T cell repertoires barely overlapped those of precursor exhausted T cells.

The germline gives CDR1 SSHAT, CDR2 FNYEAQ (reference sequence). CDR3 length: 13 amino acids. According to its frequency, this clonotype is medium-sized (0.01 to 0.1%). Antigen unknown. TCR beta was sequenced from UMI-tagged 5' RACE libraries. In the study's own analysis: Every TCR beta library contained from around 3,000 to 18,000 functional CDR3 beta clonotypes. TCRdb re-called the 5' RACE reads and shows each CDR3 protein once, DNA omitted. Clone size and V and J calls follow TCRdb, not the original study. Its clone listing holds about 6,200 distinct CDR3 sequences. Isolation of the PBMC, which involved density gradient separation, used buffy coats from healthy donors. Duplicate vials holding approximately 150,000 sorted CD8+ T cells per subset yielded the RNA.

The source is a human donor in good health. V usage is TRBV7-7 and J usage is TRBJ1-1. The sequenced material came from CD8+ effector memory T cells (TEM) sorted from PBMCs. Described subset: effector memory CD8 T cells, CCR7- CD45RO+ CD95+. The CDR3 spells CASSPQWGTEAFF.